The rows below give T cell receptor beta chains drawn from one sample of a study of vaccination and CD4 T cells after COVID-19. For these receptors, no antigen is known. TCRdb re-called the PCR reads through MiXCR, storing one row per CDR3 protein. Of about 7,100 distinct CDR3 sequences detected, over 65% appear once; the ten largest clones hold about a fifth. The sequencing sample was made of CD4+ T cells from blood, cultured in vitro. Every receptor here comes from a human donor who had recovered from COVID-19. Both conserved end residues are part of each CDR3. A D gene is named only where the DNA matches it firmly. Clone size is shown for a subset of rows, as once, few, many or a class of expanded clone.

clone size	D gene	CDR3 length	V gene	J gene	CDR3 DNA	CDR3 protein
NA	NA	14	TRBV2	TRBJ2-2	TGTGCCACTCGTAAAGGCGGGAACACCGGGGAGCTGTTTTTT	CATRKGGNTGELFF
few	TRBD1	15	TRBV27	TRBJ1-1	TGTGCCAGCAGTCCCCGACAGGGGGCGAACACTGAAGCTTTCTTT	CASSPRQGANTEAFF
NA	NA	15	TRBV6-1	TRBJ1-5	TGTGCCAGCAGCCAGTTTGGGGCTCAAAATCAGCCCCAGCATTTT	CASSQFGAQNQPQHF
NA	TRBD1	18	TRBV24-1	TRBJ2-5	TGTGCCACCAGTGAAGCTTCGGACAGGGGGCTGGACCAAGAGACCCAGTACTTC	CATSEASDRGLDQETQYF
NA	NA	14	TRBV19	TRBJ1-5	TGTGCCAGTAGATCAGCACTTAGCAATCAGCCCCAGCATTTT	CASRSALSNQPQHF
NA	NA	14	TRBV5-4	TRBJ1-1	TGTGCCAGCAGCTTTTTACAAACAGTGACTGAAGCTTTCTTT	CASSFLQTVTEAFF
NA	NA	15	TRBV6-2/TRBV6-3	TRBJ2-5	TGTGCCAGCAGTCCTCAACAGGGGAGGGGGGAGACCCAGTACTTC	CASSPQQGRGETQYF
NA	NA	14	TRBV9	TRBJ1-2	TGTGCCAGCAGCGTAGCAGGGAGTTTCTATGGCTACACCTTC	CASSVAGSFYGYTF
NA	NA	17	TRBV27	TRBJ1-2	TGTGCCAGCAAACCTAACAGGGACCCCAACCTTAACTATGGCTACACCTTC	CASKPNRDPNLNYGYTF
few	TRBD1	16	TRBV20-1	TRBJ2-1	TGCAGTGCTGAACTTCCTTCAGGGGGTTCCTACAATGAGCAGTTCTTC	CSAELPSGGSYNEQFF
large	TRBD1	14	TRBV6-1	TRBJ1-6	TGTGCCAGCAGCAGGGGACAGGGGGAGTCACCCCTCCACTTT	CASSRGQGESPLHF
once	TRBD1	13	TRBV20-1	TRBJ1-2	TGCAGTGCTACCCGACAGGGTAACTATGGCTACACCTTC	CSATRQGNYGYTF
NA	NA	15	TRBV6-2/TRBV6-3	TRBJ1-1	TGTGCCAGCAGTTACCACTCCAGGGCGAACACTGAAGCTTTCTTT	CASSYHSRANTEAFF
NA	NA	14	TRBV20-1	TRBJ1-2	TGCAGTGCTAGAGTGTCTCGCGGAAACTATGGCTACACCTTC	CSARVSRGNYGYTF
once	NA	18	TRBV21-1	TRBJ1-5	TGTGCCAGCAGCAAAGCGACCACGGACAGGGAGAGCAATCAGCCCCAGCATTTT	CASSKATTDRESNQPQHF
once	TRBD2	15	TRBV6-1	TRBJ2-2	TGTGCCAGCGTTCAGCGGGAGGGCTACACCGGGGAGCTGTTTTTT	CASVQREGYTGELFF
NA	NA	13	TRBV7-2	TRBJ1-2	TGTGCCAGCAGCCAGACAGTCCTCTATGGCTACACCTTC	CASSQTVLYGYTF
medium-sized	NA	15	TRBV24-1	TRBJ2-3	TGTGCCACCAGTGTCCCAGGGACGGGGGCAGATACGCAGTATTTT	CATSVPGTGADTQYF